A selection of T cell receptor beta chains follows, all from one sample in a study of shared clonotypes between healthy human individuals. Generated by immunoSEQ multiplex PCR, the TCRdb table keeps only in-frame clones and is missing some. This table holds approximately 100,000 clones, about 70% found once. The sample comprised memory CD8+ T cells sorted from blood. The origin of the receptors is a woman younger than 45 in good health. The CDR3 runs from the conserved cysteine through the conserved F or W.

cdr3_length v_call cdr3_aa
14 TRBV4-1 CASSPRWRDTEAFF
18 TRBV2 CASRGNLISGRPRREQFF
16 TRBV2 CASSEKGWDSAYEQYF
14 TRBV10-2 CASIGGATLETQYF
14 TRBV10-3 CAISRTSGSYEQYF
14 TRBV5-4 CASSWGREADTQYF
16 TRBV27 CASSPHATGYTGELFF
14 TRBV7-2 CASSLVTGGYEQYF
15 TRBV4-2 CASSHASGREYEQYF
17 TRBV4-1 CASSQDFGGVAKNIQYF
15 TRBV29-1 CSVAGTEYSYNEQFF
15 TRBV11-3 CASSLDSGSTNEQFF
18 TRBV19 CASSIGPGQGYSNQPQHF
15 TRBV5-1 CASSDLSGRAGEQYF
15 TRBV5-1 CASTYSSGSYNEQFF
17 TRBV4-1 CASSPLGGLAEYNEQFF
16 TRBV27 CASSSDWGGEADTQYF
15 TRBV9 CASRELGPFIYEQYF
14 TRBV5-4 CASSLAPSTDTQYF
17 TRBV11-2 CASSIPVAKGAETEAFF